The 8 T cell receptor beta chains below come from one sample, sequenced in a study of T cells expressing NK-cell markers. TCRdb re-called the 5' RACE reads; one entry per CDR3 protein, DNA not given. The table for this sample gives tens of thousands of distinct CDR3 sequences. The sample taken for sequencing was blood T cells: a sorted CD56 or NKG2C T cell subset, CD4+ or CD8+ T cells, or bulk PBMC T cells (not recorded which). The receptors here all came from a woman between 18 and 70 years old in good health.

The chain uses TRBV5-6 and TRBJ2-7; TCRdb's assignment of TRBD2 cannot be checked, as there is no DNA. The germline V gene has CDR1 SGHDT and CDR2 YYEEEE. The CDR3 spans 16 residues. The CDR3 reads CASSLGRLAGRYEQYF.

CDR3 sequence reads: CASSSQLYEQFF. This chain uses TRBV12-3 or TRBV12-4 with TRBJ2-1. The length of the CDR3 is 12 residues.

The rearrangement links TRBV4-2 to TRBJ1-4. The CDR3 has 16 residues. Germline V lookup: CDR1 LGHNA, CDR2 YNFKEQ. CDR3: CASSQDTDPTNEKLFF.

The rearrangement links TRBV6-1 to TRBJ1-1; the D call from TCRdb, TRBD1, cannot be confirmed without DNA. CDR1 MNHNS and CDR2 SASEGT come from the germline V gene. This CDR3 has 14 amino acids. The CDR3: CASSPAGLNTEAFF.

The rearrangement uses TRBV12-3 or TRBV12-4 and TRBJ1-1; TCRdb indicates TRBD1, and absent DNA this call remains unverified. The CDR3 totals 14 residues. CDR3 region: CASRMGQLNTEAFF.

This sequence joins TRBV2 and TRBJ2-1; TCRdb proposes TRBD2, but this gene call is untestable without DNA. CDR1 is SNHLY, CDR2 FYNNEI, per germline. This CDR3 is 15 amino acids long. The CDR3 spells CASSEGLAGGNEQFF.

The chain carries TRBV7-9 and TRBJ2-5; as DNA is missing, the TRBD2 call by TCRdb cannot be tested. The germline V gene has CDR1 SEHNR and CDR2 FQNEAQ (reference sequence). This CDR3 has 14 residues. The CDR3 protein is CASSSRRHQETQYF.

The chain recombines TRBV28 with TRBJ2-3; TCRdb calls TRBD2, which cannot be checked without DNA. This CDR3 contains 13 residues. Per germline, CDR1 MDHEN and CDR2 SYDVKM. The CDR3: CASSLGLSSDSFF. Filled out from reference TRBV28 and TRBJ2-3, the complete variable domain reads DVKVTQSSRYLVKRTGEKVFLECVQDMDHENMFWYRQDPGLGLRLIYFSYDVKMKEKGDIPEGYSVSREKKERFSLILESASTNQTSMYLCASSLGLSSDSFFGPGTRLTVL.